The TCR beta chain described here comes from a study of T-cell memory formation after mild COVID-19. Study results and limitations: CD4+ contracting clones lay mainly in CM and EM, CD8+ ones in EMRA.

Employing constant-segment primers, 5'RACE generated TCR alpha and TCR beta cDNA libraries bearing sample barcodes and UMIs. MiXCR, applied by TCRdb to the 5' RACE reads, yields one record per CDR3 protein. The sample has approximately 350,000 distinct CDR3 sequences, under 15% seen once. The CDR3 loop spans 12 amino acids. Germline V gene data show CDR1 as LNHNV and CDR2 as YYDKDF (reference sequence). V lost 1 base and J lost 12, with 10 bases in between. This clonotype showed up just a few times. Its antigen remains unknown. V usage is TRBV15 and J usage is TRBJ1-5; the D is unclear. This TCR was recovered from a man younger than 35 who had mild COVID-19 (a few samples of this study predate the infection). Cell type and time point are not known. Sequences were obtained from PBMCs or a T cell subset sorted from them (not recorded which). CDR3: CATSRAGRDQHF. The CDR3 DNA is TGTGCCACCAGCAGAGCAGGTCGGGACCAGCATTTT.